Reported below is one T cell receptor (beta chain). Its antigen is not yet known. No much larger clonotype is one base removed from it; base qualities were not supplied. The data originate from a study of T-cell reconstitution after alpha-beta-depleted transplantation in children (dated by TCRdb to about 2016). About the full investigation: T-cell immune reconstitution after TCRalphabeta/CD19-depleted allogeneic hematopoietic cell transplantation in children was quantitatively tracked in the study by means of TCR repertoire profiling.

The method was PCR. TCRdb lists the instrument as Illumina HiSeq 2500. To normalize quantification of the TCRbeta repertoire, the TCR libraries were built with molecular barcoding that relied on unique molecular identifiers. TCRdb trimmed the raw reads at Q25, called clones with MiXCR and kept productive beta chains. Each entry is one CDR3 protein sequence, shown with its most common DNA and genes. The sample yields 500,000 to 600,000 distinct CDR3 sequences; about 30% were counted once. Clones ranked in the top ten supply 2% to 3% of the sample. The CDR1 and CDR2 encoded by the germline V gene are MDHEN and SYDVKM. The V end gives up 8 bases and the J end 8 bases, leaving 13 bases in the junction not matched to a gene. The CDR3 runs 14 amino acids, cysteine and phenylalanine included. Just the 42-base CDR3 DNA is kept, in frame starting at base 1.

This receptor was identified in a human donor who donated a stem cell graft to a child with aplastic anemia. The chain uses TRBV28 and TRBJ1-1, with TRBD1 matching 8 junction bases. The sequencing used PBMCs from the stem cell graft donor, collected from the stem cell graft. Here the CDR3 is given as CASVEPGGRGEAFF. The DNA reads TGTGCCAGCGTCGAACCAGGGGGCCGTGGGGAAGCTTTCTTT.